The 24 T cell receptor beta chains below were found in one sample sequenced in a study of tumor-infiltrating lymphocytes in primary liver carcinoma. cDNA specific to TCR beta was made from 500 ng of total RNA, with a constant-region primer employed for priming. Library construction for TCR beta comprised three nested multiplex PCR rounds performed with slightly modified ARM-PCR. Rounds one and two of PCR, each of 10 cycles, were primed with TRBV1-TRBV30 forward primers and a C-beta reverse primer. MiXCR, run by TCRdb on the multiplex PCR reads, gives a single entry per CDR3 protein. Counted here are 300,000 to 400,000 distinct CDR3 sequences, approximately 65% occurring once; the ten biggest clones make up 9% to 10%. Germline DNA was extracted alongside blood RNA, which was obtained from unsorted whole blood. The specimen was peripheral blood. These receptors all come from a middle-aged man with primary liver carcinoma and hepatitis B virus infection.

As to this clonotype: This may arise from a read error, as a much more abundant clone is one base away. The J gene is TRBJ2-2, the V gene TRBV14; D possibly corresponds to TRBD2 (5 bases). This CDR3 has 15 amino acids. Germline assignment: CDR1 SGHDN and CDR2 FVKESK. Trimming shortened V by 5 bases and J by 7 bases, and 17 bases separated the two germline ends. The CDR3 reads CASSKYLSGIGELFF. The DNA of the CDR3 is TGTGCCAGCAGCAAATATTTGTCCGGGATCGGGGAGCTGTTTTTT.

Turning to this clonotype: Germline and junction disagree at one end, which may indicate a read error. This CDR3 reads CASSLEGTSNPLHF. The CDR3 DNA follows: TGTGCTAGCAGTTTAGAAGGGACATCTAACCCCCTCCACTTT. The genes are TRBV12-3 or TRBV12-4 and TRBJ1-6; TRBD1 is a possible D gene (6 bases). There are 14 residues in the CDR3.

In this sample, this clonotype turned up many times. The rearrangement joins TRBV11-1 to TRBJ2-7, with D perhaps TRBD1 or TRBD2 (5 bases each). CDR1 is SGHAT, CDR2 FQDESV, per germline (reference sequence). The ends were cut back, 0 bases at V and 3 bases at J, with 9 bases in the middle. The CDR3 is made up of 14 amino acids. The CDR3 is CASSLAYGGYEQYF. The DNA of the CDR3 is TGTGCCAGCAGCTTAGCGTATGGGGGCTACGAGCAGTACTTC.

This clonotype was observed a few times. A clone one base away is much larger, so this may be a read error. This sequence joins TRBV6-5 and TRBJ2-2; tentatively, D is TRBD1 or TRBD2 (6 bases each). Germline V gives CDR1 MNHEY, CDR2 SVGAGI. The CDR3 runs 13 residues. The CDR3 DNA is TGTGCCAGCAGACAGGGCCCCACCGGGGGGCTGTTTTTT. This gives the protein CASRQGPTGGLFF.

As concerns this clonotype: The junction shows a germline mismatch at one end, possibly a read error. This chain links TRBV11-2 with TRBJ2-3, with D perhaps TRBD2 (5 bases). The CDR3 extends over 15 amino acids. Germline-derived CDR1 and CDR2 are SGHAT and FQNNGV. The CDR3 loop is CANSLGSGRRDTQYF. CDR3 in DNA: TGTGCCAACAGCTTAGGATCGGGAAGGCGGGATACGCAGTATTTT.

This clonotype was recorded only once. Because the CDR3 is missing its conserved closing phenylalanine or tryptophan, this is likely a read error. The J gene is TRBJ2-1, the V gene TRBV11-1; TRBD2 matches at 10 bases. Per the germline V gene, CDR1 is SGHAT and CDR2 is FQDESV (reference sequence). This CDR3 has 15 residues. For the CDR3, the DNA is TGCGCCAGCAGCTTCCTAGCGGGAGCGTACAATGAGCAGTTCATC. It specifies CASSFLAGAYNEQFI.

This clonotype was observed a single time. The chain joins TRBV29-1 to TRBJ2-3; D is uncertain. Germline V gene sequence: CDR1 SQVTM, CDR2 ANQGSEA. Trimming pared 3 bases from V and 2 bases from J, leaving 6 bases between. The CDR3 is 12 amino acids. The CDR3 is CSVDPNTDTQYF. CDR3 sequence (DNA): TGCAGCGTTGACCCCAACACAGATACGCAGTATTTT.

This chain joins TRBV7-8 and TRBJ2-7; D gene ambiguous. V lost 3 bases, J lost 2 bases, and 8 bases lay in between. Germline V gives CDR1 SGHVS, CDR2 FQNEAQ. The length of the CDR3 is 13 residues. The CDR3 spells CASSFGPTYEQYF. CDR3 DNA sequence: TGTGCCAGCAGCTTTGGCCCCACCTACGAGCAGTACTTC.

For this clonotype: This CDR3 is missing its conserved last phenylalanine or tryptophan, likely due to a read error. V and J are TRBV4-2 and TRBJ2-7, with D tentatively TRBD1 or TRBD2 (5 bases each). Trimming removed 0 bases from V and 4 bases from J, with 13 bases in between. CDR1 LGHNA and CDR2 YNFKEQ come from the germline V gene. The CDR3 has 15 residues. CDR3 DNA sequence: TGTGCCAGCAGCCAAGATCAAGTTGGGGGATACGAGCAGTACCTC. It translates to CASSQDQVGGYEQYL.

This clonotype was recorded once. The junction does not match germline at one end; this may be a read error. The genes are TRBV6-2 or TRBV6-3 and TRBJ2-5; the match to TRBD2 covers 7 bases. The CDR3 loop spans 15 amino acids. From germline, CDR1 is MNHEY and CDR2 SVGEGT. CDR3 DNA sequence: TGTGCCACTAGTTACGGATTCGCGGGAGCAGGGACCCGGTACTTC. Translation: CATSYGFAGAGTRYF.

This clonotype has more than one count but fewer than ten. V is TRBV7-3 and J is TRBJ2-2; D is undetermined. Germline CDR1 reads SGHTA; CDR2 reads FQGTGA. The germline V and J ends were trimmed by 2 bases and 4 bases, with 5 bases remaining between them. The CDR3 runs 13 residues. CDR3 in DNA: TGTGCCAGCAGCTTATCTTCCACCGGGGAGCTGTTTTTT. Translating it yields CASSLSSTGELFF. Filled out from reference TRBV7-3 and TRBJ2-2, the complete variable domain reads GAGVSQTPSNKVTEKGKYVELRCDPISGHTALYWYRQSLGQGPEFLIYFQGTGAADDSGLPNDRFFAVRPEGSVSTLKIQRTERGDSAVYLCASSLSSTGELFFGEGSRLTVL.

With respect to this clonotype: The junction and the germline gene differ at one end; a read error may be behind it. The chain joins TRBV11-1 to TRBJ1-6; D call uncertain. Germline V gives CDR1 SGHAT, CDR2 FQDESV (reference sequence). This CDR3 region has 13 residues. Here the CDR3 DNA reads TGTGCCAGCAGCCGGACGCTGATTTCATCCCTCCACTTT. It codes for CASSRTLISSLHF.

V usage is TRBV7-9 and J usage is TRBJ2-2; maybe TRBD1 (5 bases). Germline V gene sequence: CDR1 SEHNR, CDR2 FQNEAQ (reference sequence). This CDR3 has 15 amino acids. V was shortened by 2 bases and J by 6 bases, with 13 bases between the two germline ends. The CDR3 bases are TGTGCCAGCAGCTTACACAGGATCTTAGCCGGGGAGCTGTTTTTT. It encodes CASSLHRILAGELFF.

The CDR3, as DNA: TGCAGCGTTGCCTGTAGCGGGGTGAAGAATGAGCAGTTCTTC. It specifies CSVACSGVKNEQFF. This chain uses TRBV29-1 with TRBJ2-1; TRBD2 matches 8 bases. Germline CDR1 is SQVTM and CDR2 is ANQGSEA. The V segment lost 4 bases and the J segment 7 bases; nucleotides outside the gene matches: 9. The CDR3 spans 14 residues.

On this clonotype itself: A much larger clonotype is one base distant, so this may be a read error. Because it lacks the conserved phenylalanine or tryptophan at the end, this CDR3 is likely a read error. The chain recombines TRBV29-1 with TRBJ2-3; D unresolved. The V and J ends lost 5 bases and 1 base respectively, with 7 bases between them. Germline V CDR1 and CDR2: SQVTM, ANQGSEA. The CDR3 loop spans 12 amino acids. CDR3 nucleotides: TGCAGCGTTTCCCCGGGCACAGATACGCAGTATTCT. This sequence encodes CSVSPGTDTQYS.

As concerns this clonotype: Just one base apart from a much larger clone, this may be a read error. The chain recombines TRBV4-1 with TRBJ2-7; 7 bases are shared with TRBD1. This CDR3 has 13 amino acids. Trimming at V came to 3 bases and at J to 7 bases, leaving 6 bases not matched to a gene. CDR1 is MGHRA, CDR2 YSYEKL, per germline. The CDR3 nucleotides read TGCGCCAGCAGCCAGGACAGGATTGGAGAGCAGTACTTC. This sequence encodes CASSQDRIGEQYF.

For this clonotype: One end of the junction fails to match germline, which may point to a read error. This rearrangement joins TRBV28 to TRBJ1-1; TRBD1 aligns across 7 bases. Germline CDR1 MDHEN, CDR2 SYDVKM. CDR3 length: 14 residues. The CDR3 reads CASTGGQPNTEALF. The CDR3 nucleotides read TGTGCCAGCACCGGGGGACAGCCGAACACTGAAGCTCTCTTT. Drawing the rest from reference TRBV28 and TRBJ1-1, the complete variable domain is DVKVTQSSRYLVKRTGEKVFLECVQDMDHENMFWYRQDPGLGLRLIYFSYDVKMKEKGDIPEGYSVSREKKERFSLILESASTNQTSMYLCASTGGQPNTEALFGQGTRLTVV.

Points on this clonotype: A clone one base away is much larger, so this may be a read error. The chain has TRBV6-5 and TRBJ1-2; D uncertain. V lost 8 bases to trimming and J lost 12 bases, with 19 bases between them. Looked up from germline, CDR1 is MNHEY and CDR2 is SVGAGI. The CDR3 runs to 12 residues. The CDR3 here is CASGMLYMANTF. CDR3 DNA sequence: TGTGCCAGCGGGATGCTCTATATGGCTAACACCTTC.

The chain combines TRBV6-6 with TRBJ2-5; D not certain. CDR1 and CDR2 (germline): MNHNY, SVGAGI (reference sequence). V shed 2 bases and J shed 2 bases, with 12 bases lying between them. The CDR3 is made up of 15 amino acids. The CDR3 DNA is TGTGCCAGCAGTTACATGGGTAGAGGACAAGAGACCCAGTACTTC. Translated: CASSYMGRGQETQYF.

The chain combines TRBV29-1 with TRBJ1-2, with a possible D match to TRBD1 (6 bases). The CDR3 loop spans 14 amino acids. Trimming removed 4 bases at V and 11 bases at J, with 23 bases between. Germline loops: CDR1 SQVTM, CDR2 ANQGSEA. CDR3 nucleotides: TGCAGCGTTGTTTTCAGACAGGTTTTAGGTGGTTACACCTTC. Its translation: CSVVFRQVLGGYTF.

This clonotype has only one observation. A much bigger clone sits one base away, suggesting this may be a read error. This chain's CDR3 is CASKFEDQDTQYF. In nucleotides, the CDR3 is TGCGCCAGCAAATTTGAGGACCAAGATACGCAGTATTTT. The chain joins TRBV4-1 to TRBJ2-3; D gene unclear. The CDR3 runs 13 residues. Between the trimmed V and J ends, which lost 7 bases and 5 bases, there was a span of 13 bases. Germline V gene sequence: CDR1 MGHRA, CDR2 YSYEKL.

A note on this clonotype: A junction end diverges from the germline sequence, so it may reflect a read error. The chain couples TRBV6-1 to TRBJ2-5; D tentatively reads TRBD1 or TRBD2 (5 bases each). This CDR3 spans 16 amino acids. Germline V gene lookup returns CDR1 MNHNS and CDR2 SASEGT. The CDR3 is CANSEWGSRVQEAQYF. The CDR3 nucleotides read TGTGCCAACAGTGAATGGGGGAGCCGCGTCCAAGAGGCCCAGTACTTC.

The sample holds a few counts of this clonotype. J is TRBJ2-3 and V is TRBV5-5, with D unclear. Trimming left V 1 base short and J 0 bases short, with 9 bases between. This CDR3 has 15 amino acids. Germline-derived CDR1 and CDR2 are SGHKS and YYEKEE (reference sequence). The chain's CDR3 is CASSLNYPSTDTQYF. CDR3 nucleotides: TGTGCCAGCAGCTTGAACTATCCTAGCACAGATACGCAGTATTTT.

On this clonotype itself: A much larger clone differs from this one at a single base, so this may be a read error. The rearrangement joins TRBV6-2 or TRBV6-3 to TRBJ2-3, with 9 bases that match TRBD1. The CDR3 totals 16 residues. Germline CDR1 is MNHEY and CDR2 is SVGEGT. CDR3 region: CASSLGWTGVTGTQYF. Written as DNA, the CDR3 is TGTGCCAGCAGCCTAGGATGGACAGGGGTCACAGGTACGCAGTATTTT.